Presented here are 22 T cell receptor beta chains from one specimen sequenced in a study of T cells in Graves' hyperthyroidism and ophthalmopathy. Amplification of TCR beta CDR3 regions used RNA as the template. HTBI primers were the set used in a first-round RT-PCR of the TCR CDR3. TCRdb fed the multiplex PCR reads into MiXCR, producing one record per CDR3 protein. The sample comprises approximately 620,000 distinct CDR3 sequences, 15% to 20% of which are singletons, and around 3.5% rests with the top ten. Input material: blood. Receptor source: a woman aged 35 to 49 with Graves' ophthalmopathy.

There are a few counts of this clonotype. The gene calls are TRBV5-1 and TRBJ2-2, with 7 bases aligning to TRBD1. CDR3 size: 14 residues. J gave up 1 base and V 10 bases, and 7 bases lay outside the gene matches. CDR1 and CDR2 from the germline V gene are SGHRS and YFSETQ. The CDR3 nucleotides are TGCGCCTTAAGGGGGCCAGAGAACACCGGGGAGCTGTTTTTT. This gives the protein CALRGPENTGELFF.

This clonotype was seen at least ten times. This chain connects TRBV11-2 to TRBJ2-5; 12 nucleotides align to TRBD2. The CDR3 sequence is 17 residues long. The germline V gene encodes CDR1 SGHAT and CDR2 FQNNGV. J was trimmed by 6 bases and V by 1 base; bases with no gene match: 9. The CDR3 DNA is TGTGCCAGCAGCTTAGTGGCTAGCGGGAGGGCCGAGAAGACCCAGTACTTC. Translating gives CASSLVASGRAEKTQYF.

This clonotype was seen ten or more times. The CDR3 DNA follows: TGTGCCAGCAGCCCGCCCGAACTGGGACAATTGGAGACCCAGTACTTC. Its translation: CASSPPELGQLETQYF. The rearrangement joins TRBV28 to TRBJ2-5; D is possibly TRBD1 (6 bases). The CDR3 contains 16 residues. V lost 6 bases, J lost 5 bases, and 22 bases lay in between. The germline V gene encodes CDR1 MDHEN and CDR2 SYDVKM. Based on the CDR3 plus reference TRBV28 and TRBJ2-5, the full variable domain is DVKVTQSSRYLVKRTGEKVFLECVQDMDHENMFWYRQDPGLGLRLIYFSYDVKMKEKGDIPEGYSVSREKKERFSLILESASTNQTSMYLCASSPPELGQLETQYFGPGTRLLVL.

This clonotype was counted ten times or more. This chain uses TRBV27 with TRBJ2-1; D possibly uses TRBD1 or TRBD2 (5 bases each). The ends were cut back, 5 bases at V and 13 bases at J, with 12 bases in the middle. The V gene's germline CDR1 is MNHEY and CDR2 SMNVEV (reference sequence). The CDR3 extends over 11 amino acids. Here the CDR3 reads CASSTGALQFF. Written as DNA, the CDR3 is TGTGCCAGCAGTACCGGGGCCCTTCAGTTCTTC.

This clonotype has at least ten counts. The rearrangement uses TRBV20-1 and TRBJ2-2; D perhaps matches TRBD2 (5 bases). Germline V gene lookup returns CDR1 DFQATT and CDR2 SNEGSKA (reference sequence). The CDR3 extends over 15 amino acids. V was pared by 5 bases and J by 5 bases, with 18 bases between. This CDR3 is CSAPAGGRETGELFF. The CDR3 DNA sequence: TGCAGTGCTCCCGCGGGCGGACGGGAAACCGGGGAGCTGTTTTTT.

This clonotype has just a few counts. The J gene is TRBJ2-1, the V gene TRBV24-1; 10 bases map to TRBD1. The germline CDR1 and CDR2 sequences are KGHDR and SFDVKD. CDR3 length: 15 residues. Germline trimming cut 3 bases from V and 6 bases from J; bases unmatched to any gene: 4. This CDR3 reads CATSDAGQGTNEQFF. The CDR3 bases are TGTGCCACCAGTGATGCGGGACAGGGGACCAATGAGCAGTTCTTC.

The chain is built from TRBV5-1 and TRBJ2-5, with D possibly matching TRBD2 (6 bases). Trimming pared 3 bases from V and 5 bases from J, leaving 14 bases between. The CDR3 consists of 14 residues. Looked up from germline, CDR1 is SGHRS and CDR2 is YFSETQ. The CDR3 region is CASSSGEEPETQYF. CDR3 DNA sequence: TGCGCCAGCAGCTCCGGGGAGGAGCCGGAGACCCAGTACTTC.

The gene calls are TRBV6-1 and TRBJ1-6; D not resolved. From germline, CDR1 is MNHNS and CDR2 SASEGT. The CDR3 spans 14 residues. V was trimmed by 2 bases and J by 7 bases, leaving 9 bases between them. Here the CDR3 reads CASSELGRNSPLHF. DNA for the CDR3: TGTGCCAGCAGTGAATTGGGTAGGAATTCACCCCTCCACTTT.

This clonotype showed up many times. The chain has TRBV6-2 or TRBV6-3 and TRBJ2-7; 10 positions agree with TRBD2. Germline V lookup: CDR1 MNHEY, CDR2 SVGEGT. The CDR3 length is 15 residues. With V trimmed by 6 bases and J by 3 bases, 8 bases remained unmatched. CDR3 sequence reads: CASRLPLAGVYEQYF. The DNA for the CDR3 is TGTGCCAGCAGGCTACCTCTAGCGGGAGTCTACGAGCAGTACTTC.

The chain employs TRBV6-1 and TRBJ2-7; TRBD1 is a possible D gene (6 bases). Germline values: CDR1 MNHNS, CDR2 SASEGT. The CDR3 loop spans 19 amino acids. Trimming cost V 5 bases and J 4 bases, with 30 bases left between them. The CDR3, as DNA: TGTGCCAGCAGTCGAACCAACTTCCGGGCCCCGACCCAGGGGTACGAGCAGTACTTC. It yields the protein CASSRTNFRAPTQGYEQYF.

At least ten counts were recorded for this clonotype. The J gene is TRBJ1-1, the V gene TRBV6-1; D perhaps matches TRBD1 (6 bases). CDR1 is MNHNS, CDR2 SASEGT, per germline. This CDR3 has 13 residues. The V end was cut by 7 bases, the J end by 7 bases, with 16 bases between. This chain's CDR3 is CASTKTGGFEAFF. The CDR3 DNA follows: TGTGCCAGCACCAAAACGGGGGGCTTTGAAGCTTTCTTT.

This clonotype appeared a few times. The V and J genes are TRBV28 and TRBJ2-7; tentative D call: TRBD2 (6 bases). The CDR3 sequence is 15 residues long. V shed 5 bases and J shed 1 base, with 15 bases lying between them. Germline lookup yields CDR1 MDHEN and CDR2 SYDVKM. This chain's CDR3 is CASSGGGTYSYEQYF. The CDR3 region has the DNA TGTGCCAGCAGTGGCGGTGGGACTTATTCCTACGAGCAGTACTTC.

This clonotype has ten or more counts. J is TRBJ2-7 and V is TRBV30; 7 bases align to TRBD2. This CDR3 is built from 15 residues. V trimming: 0 bases; J trimming: 0 bases; junction bases outside the gene matches: 5. The germline CDR1 and CDR2 sequences are GTSNPN and SVGIG (reference sequence). The CDR3 reads CAWSVPAGRSYEQYF. DNA of the CDR3: TGTGCCTGGAGTGTCCCAGCGGGGCGCTCCTACGAGCAGTACTTC.

Notes on this clonotype: A much larger clone lies one base from this, so it may be a read error. The chain links TRBV20-1 to TRBJ1-2, with 7 bases that match TRBD1. CDR1 is DFQATT and CDR2 is SNEGSKA in the germline V gene (reference sequence). There are 12 residues in the CDR3. With 5 bases clipped from V and 4 bases from J, the junction kept 4 bases outside the gene matches. This CDR3 is CSAGTASYGYTF. The CDR3 DNA sequence: TGCAGTGCTGGGACAGCCAGCTATGGCTACACCTTC.

The chain recombines TRBV7-9 with TRBJ2-7; tentatively, D is TRBD1 or TRBD2 (5 bases each). Germline CDR1 is SEHNR and CDR2 is FQNEAQ (reference sequence). The CDR3 totals 15 residues. Trimming took 1 base from V and 3 from J, leaving 13 bases between them. Here the CDR3 reads CASSLDGTGIYEQYF. DNA of the CDR3: TGTGCCAGCAGCTTAGACGGGACGGGGATCTACGAGCAGTACTTC.

The chain has TRBV5-8 and TRBJ2-2; 8 nucleotides align to TRBD2. V lost 0 bases to trimming and J lost 2 bases; unmatched junction nucleotides: 12. CDR3 length: 19 amino acids. Germline V gene data show CDR1 as SGHTS and CDR2 as YDEGEE. The CDR3 region is CASSLDGAGGTVNTGELFF. In nucleotides, the CDR3 is TGTGCCAGCAGCTTGGATGGGGCGGGAGGAACCGTTAACACCGGGGAGCTGTTTTTT.

The chain has TRBV28 and TRBJ2-1; D not resolved. CDR3 size: 12 residues. V was clipped by 2 bases and J by 15 bases, with 14 bases between them. The germline V gene has CDR1 MDHEN and CDR2 SYDVKM. CDR3 sequence reads: CASSLSTAVPFF. The CDR3 nucleotides are TGTGCCAGCAGTTTAAGTACGGCCGTTCCGTTCTTC.

The sample holds a few counts of this clonotype. A much larger clone differs by one base, so this may be a read error. J is TRBJ2-7 and V is TRBV28, with D perhaps TRBD1 (6 bases). CDR1 and CDR2 (germline): MDHEN, SYDVKM. This CDR3 has 15 residues. CDR3 DNA sequence: TGTGCCAACAGTTTTCCAAGGGACATAACCTACGAGCAGTACTTC. It encodes CANSFPRDITYEQYF.

This clonotype appeared a few times. The rearrangement joins TRBV7-9 to TRBJ2-5; TRBD1 agrees at 8 bases. V was clipped by 9 bases and J by 0 bases; unmatched bases: 6. From germline, CDR1 is SEHNR and CDR2 FQNEAQ (reference sequence). This CDR3 region has 14 residues. This CDR3 reads CARGQQGDQETQYF. CDR3 nucleotide sequence: TGTGCCAGGGGACAACAGGGGGACCAAGAGACCCAGTACTTC.

The chain couples TRBV5-1 to TRBJ1-4; 7 nucleotides match TRBD1. CDR3 size: 14 residues. The germline V gene encodes CDR1 SGHRS and CDR2 YFSETQ. The trim removed 3 bases at V and 8 bases at J, leaving 7 bases unmatched. CDR3 nucleotide sequence: TGCGCCAGCAGCTGGGACAGTAGGGGCGAAAAACTGTTTTTT. It yields the protein CASSWDSRGEKLFF.

Many counts were recorded for this clonotype. The genes are TRBV20-1 and TRBJ2-5; TRBD1 might be the D (6 bases). V was trimmed by 2 bases and J by 7 bases, leaving 14 bases between them. Germline V lookup: CDR1 DFQATT, CDR2 SNEGSKA (reference sequence). This CDR3 spans 13 amino acids. CDR3 in DNA: TGCAGTGCTAGATACGGACCAGGGGCGACCCAGTACTTC. Translation: CSARYGPGATQYF.

In this sample, this clonotype turned up many times. V usage is TRBV2 and J usage is TRBJ1-1, with 7 bases aligning to TRBD1. The CDR3 spans 16 residues. Germline V gives CDR1 SNHLY, CDR2 FYNNEI. The junction had 10 bases not matched to a gene; V was cut back by 5 bases and J by 1 base. DNA of the CDR3: TGTGCCAGCAGTTCGGGACAGTATGTTTGGAACACTGAAGCTTTCTTT. Its translation: CASSSGQYVWNTEAFF.